Sequencing of this T cell receptor (beta chain) was carried out in a study of T cell responses to AZD1222 COVID-19 vaccine. Study-wide points: The donor cohort was predominantly white British with a female majority, and clonal diversity may have been underestimated.

Only in-frame clones appear in the TCRdb table, and some are missing; sequencing was by immunoSEQ multiplex PCR. The profile covers 70,000 or so clones, with around 87% appearing a single time and 24% taken by the ten largest. In regard to this clone: As yet, its antigen is unknown.

The germline CDR1 and CDR2 sequences are MGHRA and YSYEKL. Trimming left V 2 bases short and J 12 bases short, with 10 bases between. The CDR3 has 12 residues. This clonotype was sampled from an adult in good health. Here the sequenced sample was peripheral blood, taken on day 0 of AZD1222 vaccination. The chain combines TRBV4-1 with TRBJ1-4; perhaps TRBD1 as D (5 bases). CDR3 loop: CASSQQGEQLFF. CDR3 in DNA: TGCGCCAGCAGCCAACAGGGAGAACAACTGTTTTTT.